This T cell receptor (beta chain) was identified during a study of T cells in tuberculosis. Trimming left V 4 bases short and J 11 bases short, with 15 bases between. The CDR3 contains 14 residues. Germline V gives CDR1 LNHDA, CDR2 SQIVND (reference sequence). Assay used: immunoSEQ multiplex PCR; TCRdb lists only in-frame clones, some missing. The table has tens of thousands of clones, just over 90% seen once; the top ten hold 17%. The sequence was collected from a donor under 30 with latent tuberculosis or without tuberculosis infection. Some clones in this sample may be carry-over from other donors' samples. The specimen was PBMCs. J is TRBJ1-6 and V is TRBV19, with D possibly matching TRBD1 (5 bases). The CDR3 sequence: CASSTGLPMPPLHF. CDR3 nucleotide sequence: TGTGCCAGTAGTACAGGGCTTCCCATGCCACCCCTCCACTTT.